Presented here are 29 T cell receptor beta chains from one specimen sequenced in a study of blood T cell repertoires in COVID-19. Method: immunoSEQ multiplex PCR; TCRdb's copy keeps in-frame clones and lacks some. The data hold 100,000 to 150,000 clones, with about four fifths observed a single time. Sequences were obtained from peripheral blood. Every receptor here comes from a man older than 75 with active or convalescent COVID-19.

The chain couples TRBV27 to TRBJ1-2; D perhaps matches TRBD1 (6 bases). The germline V and J ends were trimmed by 6 bases and 6 bases, with 14 bases remaining between them. Germline CDR1 and CDR2: MNHEY and SMNVEV (reference sequence). This CDR3 is built from 13 residues. The CDR3 coding sequence is TGTGCCAGCAGCCGAACAGGGTCGAATGGCTACACCTTC. Its protein product is CASSRTGSNGYTF.

V is TRBV5-1 and J is TRBJ2-3, with a tentative D call TRBD2 (5 bases). The CDR3 length is 15 residues. Trimming took 0 bases from V and 6 from J, leaving 14 bases between them. The V gene's germline CDR1 is SGHRS and CDR2 YFSETQ. The CDR3 DNA sequence: TGCGCCAGCAGCTTGGCCGCGATAGCGCCTGATACGCAGTATTTT. The encoded protein is CASSLAAIAPDTQYF.

The chain combines TRBV2 with TRBJ2-7; possible D gene TRBD1, 6 bases. The germline CDR1 and CDR2 sequences are SNHLY and FYNNEI. The CDR3 spans 13 residues. The V and J ends lost 5 bases and 5 bases respectively, with 13 bases between them. The CDR3 nucleotides are TGTGCCAGCAGTCGCGCCAGGGGTAACGAGCAGTACTTC. Translated: CASSRARGNEQYF.

This clone was observed a few times. The chain recombines TRBV5-1 with TRBJ1-1; D remains unclear. Germline CDR1 reads SGHRS; CDR2 reads YFSETQ. This CDR3 spans 15 amino acids. V lost 1 base, J lost 1 base, and 11 bases lay in between. CDR3 protein: CASSLQQTPNTEAFF. The CDR3 DNA sequence: TGCGCCAGCAGCTTGCAACAGACCCCGAACACTGAAGCTTTCTTT.

J is TRBJ2-3 and V is TRBV7-2, with D hard to call. CDR3 length equals 15 residues. Trimming pared 1 base from V and 7 bases from J, leaving 15 bases between. Germline V gene data show CDR1 as SGHTA and CDR2 as FQGNSA. In DNA, the CDR3 is TGTGCCAGCAGCTTAGACCCCCAGCGCCCTCATACGCAGTATTTT. Translation gives CASSLDPQRPHTQYF.

The CDR3 DNA reads as TGTGCCAGCAGCTTAGGTAGCGGGAGTGCCGGGGAGCTGTTTTTT. Translated: CASSLGSGSAGELFF. The V call is TRBV7-3, the J call TRBJ2-2, with TRBD2 matching 9 bases. The CDR3 extends over 15 amino acids. The germline V gene encodes CDR1 SGHTA and CDR2 FQGTGA. V was pared by 2 bases and J by 6 bases, with 4 bases of the junction left unmatched.

The V call is TRBV6-2 or TRBV6-3, the J call TRBJ2-2; TRBD1 matches 8 bases. CDR3 length equals 20 residues. Germline CDR1 is MNHEY and CDR2 is SVGEGT. Trimming removed 1 base from V and 5 bases from J; junction bases left unmatched: 18. Written as DNA, the CDR3 is TGTGCCAGCAGTTACTTCCTTCCAGGGGGCGGAAAGGGTGAGACCGGGGAGCTGTTTTTT. As protein: CASSYFLPGGGKGETGELFF.

This chain joins TRBV18 and TRBJ2-1; maybe TRBD2 (6 bases). Germline loops: CDR1 KGHSH, CDR2 LQKENI. V was trimmed by 9 bases and J by 4 bases, leaving 22 bases between them. CDR3 length: 16 residues. CDR3 sequence reads: CASSLGRTTVYNEQFF. CDR3 nucleotides: TGTGCCAGTTCGTTGGGAAGGACTACAGTATACAATGAGCAGTTCTTC. Full variable domain (rest looked up from reference TRBV18 and TRBJ2-1): NAGVMQNPRHLVRRRGQEARLRCSPMKGHSHVYWYRQLPEEGLKFMVYLQKENIIDESGMPKERFSAEFPKEGPSILRIQQVVRGDSAAYFCASSLGRTTVYNEQFFGPGTRLTVL.

Written as DNA, the CDR3 is TGTGCCAGCTCACCAGCGACAGGGGGCGCCGAGCAGTACTTC. The encoded protein is CASSPATGGAEQYF. The chain carries TRBV18 and TRBJ2-7, with 10 bases lining up with TRBD1. Looked up from germline, CDR1 is KGHSH and CDR2 is LQKENI. V trimming: 2 bases; J trimming: 6 bases; junction bases outside the gene matches: 4. This CDR3 has 14 amino acids.

The chain joins TRBV4-2 to TRBJ1-6, with 7 bases matching TRBD1. The junction had 6 bases not matched to a gene; V was cut back by 1 base and J by 9 bases. Germline lookup yields CDR1 LGHNA and CDR2 YNFKEQ. This CDR3 contains 15 residues. Here the CDR3 DNA reads TGTGCCAGCAGCCAAGGGCGGACAGGCGGTTCACCCCTCCACTTT. Translating it yields CASSQGRTGGSPLHF.

This clone appeared a single time. CDR3 amino acids: CASSLAGGGWETQYF. The CDR3 DNA reads as TGTGCCAGCAGCTTAGCCGGCGGGGGGTGGGAGACCCAGTACTTC. The chain joins TRBV7-2 to TRBJ2-5; TRBD2 matches at 8 bases. The ends lost 0 bases at V and 5 bases at J; junction bases unmatched: 5. Germline CDR1 is SGHTA and CDR2 is FQGNSA. CDR3 length: 15 residues.

The V gene is TRBV9, the J gene TRBJ2-5, with D possibly matching TRBD2 (6 bases). The V gene lost 6 bases and the J gene lost 6 bases, with 24 bases spanning the gap. The CDR3 is made up of 16 amino acids. Germline CDR1 SGDLS, CDR2 YYNGEE. CDR3 residues: CASTVGPGLAEKTQYF. The CDR3 DNA reads TGTGCCAGCACGGTCGGACCGGGACTTGCCGAAAAGACCCAGTACTTC.

In nucleotides, the CDR3 is TGTGCCAGCAGCCCGGACAGGGCTAACTATGGCTACACCTTC. It codes for CASSPDRANYGYTF. The rearrangement joins TRBV5-4 to TRBJ1-2, with 8 bases that match TRBD1. V lost 4 bases to trimming and J lost 0 bases; unmatched junction nucleotides: 2. The CDR3 is made up of 14 amino acids. Germline CDR1 and CDR2: SGHNT and YYREEE (reference sequence).

About this clone itself: The sample contains more than one DNA sequence encoding this CDR3. The V and J genes are TRBV5-1 and TRBJ1-4, with a weak D call TRBD1 (5 bases). The V gene lost 4 bases and the J gene lost 7 bases, with 14 bases spanning the gap. In germline, CDR1 is SGHRS, CDR2 YFSETQ. The CDR3 is 14 residues long. CDR3: CASSPGQGGEKLFF. Written as DNA, the CDR3 is TGCGCCAGCAGCCCGGGTCAGGGTGGTGAAAAACTGTTTTTT.

This chain connects TRBV10-3 to TRBJ2-1, with D perhaps TRBD2 (5 bases). The CDR3 is 14 residues long. V lost 6 bases to trimming and J lost 6 bases, with 15 bases between them. The germline CDR1 and CDR2 sequences are ENHRY and SYGVKD. The DNA for the CDR3 is TGTGCCATCAGCCCCGGACGGGAAGCCAATGAGCAGTTCTTC. This gives the protein CAISPGREANEQFF.

The chain links TRBV5-4 to TRBJ2-6, with D unresolved. Germline V gene data show CDR1 as SGHNT and CDR2 as YYREEE (reference sequence). The CDR3 is 13 residues long. Trimming stripped 4 bases from V and 0 bases from J, with 2 bases between. The CDR3 coding sequence is TGTGCCAGCAGCCTCTCTGGGGCCAACGTCCTGACTTTC. Translating it yields CASSLSGANVLTF.

The chain recombines TRBV7-2 with TRBJ1-1, with a weak D call TRBD1 (5 bases). Germline V lookup: CDR1 SGHTA, CDR2 FQGNSA. This CDR3 has 14 residues. V lost 3 bases to trimming and J lost 0 bases, with 8 bases between them. The CDR3 spells CASSFDSLNTEAFF. The CDR3 bases are TGTGCCAGCAGCTTCGACAGTCTGAACACTGAAGCTTTCTTT.

This chain links TRBV15 with TRBJ2-1, with 8 bases identical to TRBD1. The CDR3 is 16 residues long. J was trimmed by 6 bases and V by 1 base; bases with no gene match: 8. Germline V gives CDR1 LNHNV, CDR2 YYDKDF (reference sequence). The CDR3 here is CATSRVPDRVGNEQFF. CDR3 in DNA: TGTGCCACCAGCAGAGTCCCGGACAGGGTAGGCAATGAGCAGTTCTTC.

The CDR3 spells CASSLYGQAEKLFF. The CDR3 DNA reads TGTGCCAGCAGTTTATACGGTCAGGCTGAAAAACTGTTTTTT. The J gene is TRBJ1-4, the V gene TRBV28, with no clear D. The germline V gene encodes CDR1 MDHEN and CDR2 SYDVKM. Trimming left V 1 base short and J 7 bases short, with 10 bases between. The CDR3 extends over 14 amino acids.

V gene TRBV18 combines with J gene TRBJ1-2; 9 bases line up with TRBD1. The CDR3 is made up of 14 amino acids. V lost 6 bases to trimming and J lost 6 bases; unmatched junction nucleotides: 8. The V gene's germline CDR1 is KGHSH and CDR2 LQKENI. The CDR3 here is CASSPLQGADGYTF. The CDR3 nucleotides are TGTGCCAGCTCCCCCCTACAGGGGGCGGATGGCTACACCTTC.

The chain employs TRBV29-1 and TRBJ2-3, with no clear D. The CDR3 length is 13 residues. Trimming stripped 3 bases from V and 2 bases from J, with 9 bases between. The V gene's germline CDR1 is SQVTM and CDR2 ANQGSEA. The chain's CDR3 is CSVDSQVTDTQYF. The CDR3 DNA reads TGCAGCGTTGATTCGCAGGTCACAGATACGCAGTATTTT.

This clone was recorded once. The chain is built from TRBV7-8 and TRBJ2-3, with TRBD2 identical over 8 bases. The CDR3 is 16 amino acids. Germline V lookup: CDR1 SGHVS, CDR2 FQNEAQ. V gave up 4 bases and J gave up 4 bases; unmatched junction bases: 10. The CDR3 nucleotides read TGTGCCAGCAGCTCCTGGCGGGTCGGGGGGGCAGATACGCAGTATTTT. It is translated as CASSSWRVGGADTQYF.

The J gene is TRBJ1-2, the V gene TRBV4-2; 11 bases fit TRBD1. With 0 bases clipped from V and 13 bases from J, the junction kept 13 bases outside the gene matches. CDR1 and CDR2 (germline): LGHNA, YNFKEQ. The length of the CDR3 is 16 residues. CDR3 protein: CASSQDEDRGRFLGTF. The CDR3 coding sequence is TGTGCCAGCAGCCAAGATGAGGACAGGGGGCGCTTCTTAGGCACCTTC.

The chain carries TRBV2 and TRBJ1-2; no definite D call. V was clipped by 7 bases and J by 7 bases, with 16 bases between them. Germline loops: CDR1 SNHLY, CDR2 FYNNEI. The CDR3 consists of 13 residues. CDR3 residues: CASTDPGSRGYTF. The CDR3 DNA follows: TGTGCCAGCACTGACCCAGGTTCTCGTGGCTACACCTTC.

The chain couples TRBV2 to TRBJ2-7; D possibly corresponds to TRBD2 (7 bases). V dropped 5 bases and J dropped 2 bases, with 13 bases sitting between them. CDR1 SNHLY and CDR2 FYNNEI come from the germline V gene. The CDR3 contains 14 residues. The DNA of the CDR3 is TGTGCCAGCAGTTGGGGGGGCAAGGCCTACGAGCAGTACTTC. Protein product: CASSWGGKAYEQYF.

The chain has TRBV7-2 and TRBJ1-2; weak D call: TRBD1 (6 bases). This CDR3 spans 13 amino acids. CDR1 is SGHTA and CDR2 is FQGNSA in the germline V gene. Trimming pared 1 base from V and 8 bases from J, leaving 11 bases between. The CDR3 is CASSLGQVEGYTF. DNA of the CDR3: TGTGCCAGCAGCTTAGGACAGGTGGAAGGCTACACCTTC.

The chain couples TRBV11-3 to TRBJ1-1; 7 nucleotides match TRBD1. Germline lookup yields CDR1 SGHNT and CDR2 YENEEA. The junction had 1 base not matched to a gene; V was cut back by 5 bases and J by 1 base. The CDR3 extends over 13 amino acids. CDR3 region: CASSRDRNTEAFF. The CDR3 DNA sequence: TGTGCCAGCAGCAGGGACAGGAACACTGAAGCTTTCTTT.

The chain couples TRBV9 to TRBJ2-5; D perhaps matches TRBD2 (6 bases). The ends were cut back, 4 bases at V and 0 bases at J, with 10 bases in the middle. CDR1 and CDR2 (germline): SGDLS, YYNGEE. CDR3 length: 14 amino acids. The chain's CDR3 is CASSPEGYQETQYF. CDR3 in DNA: TGTGCCAGCAGCCCGGAGGGATACCAAGAGACCCAGTACTTC.

V gene TRBV5-1 combines with J gene TRBJ2-5; 7 bases line up with TRBD1. CDR3 length: 16 amino acids. The ends lost 5 bases at V and 1 base at J; junction bases unmatched: 11. Germline V gives CDR1 SGHRS, CDR2 YFSETQ. DNA of the CDR3: TGCGCCAGCAGGATGAAACTAGGGACAGTCCAAGAGACCCAGTACTTC. It specifies CASRMKLGTVQETQYF.